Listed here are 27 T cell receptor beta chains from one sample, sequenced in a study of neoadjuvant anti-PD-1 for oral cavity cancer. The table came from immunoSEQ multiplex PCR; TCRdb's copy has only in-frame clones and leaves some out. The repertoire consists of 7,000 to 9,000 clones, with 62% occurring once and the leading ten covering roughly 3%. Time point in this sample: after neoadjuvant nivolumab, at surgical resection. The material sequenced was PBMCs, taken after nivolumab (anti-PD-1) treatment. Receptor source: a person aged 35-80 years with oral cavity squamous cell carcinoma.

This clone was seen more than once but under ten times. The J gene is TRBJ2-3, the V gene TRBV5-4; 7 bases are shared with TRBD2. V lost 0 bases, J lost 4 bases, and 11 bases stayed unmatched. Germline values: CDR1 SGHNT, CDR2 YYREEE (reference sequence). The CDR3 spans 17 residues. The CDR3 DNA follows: TGTGCCAGCAGCTTGGCGGGTAGCGGGTTTGGGGCAGATACGCAGTATTTT. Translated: CASSLAGSGFGADTQYF.

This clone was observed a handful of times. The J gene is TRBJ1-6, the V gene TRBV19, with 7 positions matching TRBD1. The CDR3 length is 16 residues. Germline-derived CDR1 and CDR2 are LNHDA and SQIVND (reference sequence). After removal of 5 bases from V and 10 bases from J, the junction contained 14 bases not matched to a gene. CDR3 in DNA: TGTGCCAGTAGTCTTACGACAGGGCACCCGGAATCACCCCTCCACTTT. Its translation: CASSLTTGHPESPLHF. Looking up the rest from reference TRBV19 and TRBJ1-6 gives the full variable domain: DGGITQSPKYLFRKEGQNVTLSCEQNLNHDAMYWYRQDPGQGLRLIYYSQIVNDFQKGDIAEGYSVSREKKESFPLTVTSAQKNPTAFYLCASSLTTGHPESPLHFGNGTRLTVT.

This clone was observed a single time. The CDR3: CASSEFLIGASQPYGYTF. In DNA form, the CDR3 reads TGTGCCAGCAGTGAATTTCTGATAGGGGCAAGCCAGCCCTATGGCTACACCTTC. The V gene is TRBV6-1, the J gene TRBJ1-2, with D possibly being TRBD1 (5 bases). Between the trimmed V and J ends, which lost 2 bases and 4 bases, there was a span of 23 bases. CDR1 MNHNS and CDR2 SASEGT come from the germline V gene. This CDR3 has 18 amino acids.

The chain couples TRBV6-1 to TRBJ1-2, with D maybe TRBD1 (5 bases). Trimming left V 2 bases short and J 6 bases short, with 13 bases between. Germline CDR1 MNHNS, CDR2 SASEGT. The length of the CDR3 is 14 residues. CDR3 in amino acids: CASSEWAGRDGYTF. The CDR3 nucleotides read TGTGCCAGCAGTGAATGGGCAGGGAGAGATGGCTACACCTTC.

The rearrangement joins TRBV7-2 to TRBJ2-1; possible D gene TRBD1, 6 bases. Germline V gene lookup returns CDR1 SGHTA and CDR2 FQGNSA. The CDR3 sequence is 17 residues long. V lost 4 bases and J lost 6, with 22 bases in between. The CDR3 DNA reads TGTGCCAGCAGCTCTGTACCACAGGGAGTCTATGCCAATGAGCAGTTCTTC. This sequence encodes CASSSVPQGVYANEQFF.

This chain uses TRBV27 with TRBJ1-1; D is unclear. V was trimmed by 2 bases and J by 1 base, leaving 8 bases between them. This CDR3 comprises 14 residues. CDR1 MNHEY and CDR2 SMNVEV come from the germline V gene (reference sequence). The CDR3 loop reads CASSLRGRNTEAFF. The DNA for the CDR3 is TGTGCCAGCAGTTTACGAGGGAGGAACACTGAAGCTTTCTTT.

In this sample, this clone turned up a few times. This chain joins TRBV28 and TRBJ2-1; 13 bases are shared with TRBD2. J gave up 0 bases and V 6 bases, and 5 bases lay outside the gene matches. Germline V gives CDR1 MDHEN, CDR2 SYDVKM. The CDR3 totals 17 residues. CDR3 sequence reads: CASRQTSGGSSYNEQFF. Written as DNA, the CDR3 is TGTGCCAGCAGGCAGACTAGCGGGGGGAGCTCCTACAATGAGCAGTTCTTC. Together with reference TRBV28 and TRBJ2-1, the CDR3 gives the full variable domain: DVKVTQSSRYLVKRTGEKVFLECVQDMDHENMFWYRQDPGLGLRLIYFSYDVKMKEKGDIPEGYSVSREKKERFSLILESASTNQTSMYLCASRQTSGGSSYNEQFFGPGTRLTVL.

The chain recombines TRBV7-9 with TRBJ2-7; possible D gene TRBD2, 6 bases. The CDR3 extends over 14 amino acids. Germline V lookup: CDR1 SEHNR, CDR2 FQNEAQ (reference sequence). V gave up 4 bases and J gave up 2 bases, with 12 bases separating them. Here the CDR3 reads CASSWEDNPYEQYF. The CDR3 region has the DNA TGTGCCAGCAGCTGGGAGGACAACCCCTACGAGCAGTACTTC. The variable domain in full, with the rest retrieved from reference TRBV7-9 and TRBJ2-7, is DTGVSQNPRHKITKRGQNVTFRCDPISEHNRLYWYRQTLGQGPEFLTYFQNEAQLEKSRLLSDRFSAERPKGSFSTLEIQRTEQGDSAMYLCASSWEDNPYEQYFGPGTRLTVT.

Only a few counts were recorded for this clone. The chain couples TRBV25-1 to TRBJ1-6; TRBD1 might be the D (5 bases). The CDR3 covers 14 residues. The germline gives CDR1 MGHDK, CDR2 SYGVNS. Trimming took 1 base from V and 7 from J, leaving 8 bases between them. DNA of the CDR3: TGTGCCAGCAGTGAATCGGGGGGGAATTCACCCCTCCACTTT. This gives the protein CASSESGGNSPLHF. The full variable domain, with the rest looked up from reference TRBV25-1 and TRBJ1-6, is EADIYQTPRYLVIGTGKKITLECSQTMGHDKMYWYQQDPGMELHLIHYSYGVNSTEKGDLSSESTVSRIRTEHFPLTLESARPSHTSQYLCASSESGGNSPLHFGNGTRLTVT.

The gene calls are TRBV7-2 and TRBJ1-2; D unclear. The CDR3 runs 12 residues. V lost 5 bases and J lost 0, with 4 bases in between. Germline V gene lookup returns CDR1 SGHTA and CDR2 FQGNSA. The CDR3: CASSPPNYGYTF. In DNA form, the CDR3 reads TGTGCCAGCAGCCCACCTAACTATGGCTACACCTTC.

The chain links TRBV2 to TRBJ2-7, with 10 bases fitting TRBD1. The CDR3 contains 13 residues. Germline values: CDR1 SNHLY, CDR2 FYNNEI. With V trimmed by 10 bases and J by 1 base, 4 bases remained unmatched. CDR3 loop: CATGTGDSYEQYF. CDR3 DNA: TGTGCCACCGGGACAGGGGATTCCTACGAGCAGTACTTC.

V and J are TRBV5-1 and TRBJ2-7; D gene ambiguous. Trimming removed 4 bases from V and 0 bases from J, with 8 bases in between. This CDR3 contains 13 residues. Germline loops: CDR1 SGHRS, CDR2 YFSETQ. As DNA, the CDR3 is TGCGCCAGCAGCCTAACTGGCTCCTACGAGCAGTACTTC. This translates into CASSLTGSYEQYF.

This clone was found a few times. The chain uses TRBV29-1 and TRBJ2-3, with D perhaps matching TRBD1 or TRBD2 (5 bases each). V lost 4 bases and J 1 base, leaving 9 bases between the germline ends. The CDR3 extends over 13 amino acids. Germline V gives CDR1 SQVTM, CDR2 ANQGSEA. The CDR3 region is CSVARGRTDTQYF. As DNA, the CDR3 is TGCAGCGTTGCTAGGGGACGCACAGATACGCAGTATTTT.

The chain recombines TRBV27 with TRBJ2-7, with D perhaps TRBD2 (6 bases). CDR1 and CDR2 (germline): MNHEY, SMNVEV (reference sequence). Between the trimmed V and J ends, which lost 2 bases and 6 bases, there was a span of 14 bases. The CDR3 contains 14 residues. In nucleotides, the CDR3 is TGTGCCAGCAGTTTAAGTGGGGACTGGGGCGAGCAGTACTTC. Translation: CASSLSGDWGEQYF.

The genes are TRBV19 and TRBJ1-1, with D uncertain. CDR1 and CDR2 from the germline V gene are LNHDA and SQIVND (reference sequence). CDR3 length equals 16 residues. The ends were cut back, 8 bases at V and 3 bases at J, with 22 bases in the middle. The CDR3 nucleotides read TGTGCCAGTGTGGACCCATACCTCAGAAGGGACACTGAAGCTTTCTTT. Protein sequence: CASVDPYLRRDTEAFF. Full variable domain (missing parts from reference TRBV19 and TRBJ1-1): DGGITQSPKYLFRKEGQNVTLSCEQNLNHDAMYWYRQDPGQGLRLIYYSQIVNDFQKGDIAEGYSVSREKKESFPLTVTSAQKNPTAFYLCASVDPYLRRDTEAFFGQGTRLTVV.

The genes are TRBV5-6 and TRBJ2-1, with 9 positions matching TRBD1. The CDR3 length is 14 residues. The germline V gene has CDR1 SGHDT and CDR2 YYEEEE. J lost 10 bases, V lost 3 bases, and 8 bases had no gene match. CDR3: CASSSRTGAGEQFF. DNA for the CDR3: TGTGCCAGCAGCTCCCGGACAGGGGCGGGGGAGCAGTTCTTC.

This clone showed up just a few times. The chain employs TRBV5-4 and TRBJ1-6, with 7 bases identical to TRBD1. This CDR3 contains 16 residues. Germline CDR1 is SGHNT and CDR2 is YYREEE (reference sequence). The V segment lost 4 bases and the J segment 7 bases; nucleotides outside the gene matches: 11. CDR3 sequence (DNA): TGTGCCAGCAGCCTCAGACAGGGTGCAGGGAATTCACCCCTCCACTTT. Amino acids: CASSLRQGAGNSPLHF.

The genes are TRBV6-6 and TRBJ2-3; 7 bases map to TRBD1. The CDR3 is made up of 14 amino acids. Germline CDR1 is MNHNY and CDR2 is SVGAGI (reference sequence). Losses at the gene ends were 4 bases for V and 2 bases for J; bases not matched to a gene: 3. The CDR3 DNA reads TGTGCCAGCAGTTTGGGACAGATCACAGATACGCAGTATTTT. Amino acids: CASSLGQITDTQYF.

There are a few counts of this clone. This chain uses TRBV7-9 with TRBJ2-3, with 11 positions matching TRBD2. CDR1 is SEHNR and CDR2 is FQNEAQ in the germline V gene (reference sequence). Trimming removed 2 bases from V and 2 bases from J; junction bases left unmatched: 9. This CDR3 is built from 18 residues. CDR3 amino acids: CASSLTPGTSGNTDTQYF. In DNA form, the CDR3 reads TGTGCCAGCAGCTTAACCCCGGGGACTAGCGGAAACACAGATACGCAGTATTTT.

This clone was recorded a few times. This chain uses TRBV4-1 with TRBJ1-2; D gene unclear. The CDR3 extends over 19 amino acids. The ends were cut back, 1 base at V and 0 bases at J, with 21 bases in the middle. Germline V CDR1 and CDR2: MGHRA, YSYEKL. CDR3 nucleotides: TGCGCCAGCAGCCAAGTGCCTTTCTTAGGCAGGTCAACTAACTATGGCTACACCTTC. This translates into CASSQVPFLGRSTNYGYTF.

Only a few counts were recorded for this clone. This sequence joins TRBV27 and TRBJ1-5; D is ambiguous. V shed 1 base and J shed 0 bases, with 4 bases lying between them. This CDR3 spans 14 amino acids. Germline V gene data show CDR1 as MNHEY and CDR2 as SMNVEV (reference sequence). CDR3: CASSLWGSNQPQHF. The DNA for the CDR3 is TGTGCCAGCAGTTTATGGGGTAGCAATCAGCCCCAGCATTTT.

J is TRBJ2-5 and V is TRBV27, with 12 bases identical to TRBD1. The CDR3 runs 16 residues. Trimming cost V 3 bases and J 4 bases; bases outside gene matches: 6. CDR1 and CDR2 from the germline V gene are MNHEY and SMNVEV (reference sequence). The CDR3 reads CASSFTGTGGGETQYF. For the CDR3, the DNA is TGTGCCAGCAGTTTTACCGGGACAGGGGGCGGAGAGACCCAGTACTTC.

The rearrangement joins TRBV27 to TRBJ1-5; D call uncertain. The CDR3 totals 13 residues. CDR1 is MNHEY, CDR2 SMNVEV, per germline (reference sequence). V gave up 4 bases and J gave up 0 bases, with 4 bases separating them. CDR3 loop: CASSSSSNQPQHF. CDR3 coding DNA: TGTGCCAGCAGTTCAAGTAGCAATCAGCCCCAGCATTTT.

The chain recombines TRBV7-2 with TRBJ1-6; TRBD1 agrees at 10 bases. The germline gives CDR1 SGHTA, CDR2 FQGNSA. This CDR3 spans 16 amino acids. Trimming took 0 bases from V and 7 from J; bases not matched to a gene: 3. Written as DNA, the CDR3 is TGTGCCAGCAGCTTAGCGGGACAGGGGAGAAATTCACCCCTCCACTTT. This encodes CASSLAGQGRNSPLHF.

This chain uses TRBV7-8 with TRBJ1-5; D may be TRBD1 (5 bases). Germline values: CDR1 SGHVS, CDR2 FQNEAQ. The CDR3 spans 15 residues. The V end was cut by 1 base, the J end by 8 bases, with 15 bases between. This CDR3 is CASSLVATGLEPQHF. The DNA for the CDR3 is TGTGCCAGCAGCTTAGTTGCCACAGGCCTCGAGCCCCAGCATTTT.

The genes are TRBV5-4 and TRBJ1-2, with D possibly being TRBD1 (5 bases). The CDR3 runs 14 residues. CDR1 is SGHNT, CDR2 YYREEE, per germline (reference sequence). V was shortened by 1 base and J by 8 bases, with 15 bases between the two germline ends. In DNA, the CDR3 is TGTGCCAGCAGCTTGCCCCAGGGCTCCGGCGGCTACACCTTC. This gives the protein CASSLPQGSGGYTF.

CDR3 nucleotides: TGTGCCAGCAGCGCCGGGACTTCGGCCTACGAGCAGTACTTC. Encoded protein: CASSAGTSAYEQYF. The chain carries TRBV9 and TRBJ2-7; possibly TRBD2 for D (6 bases). Germline V gene data show CDR1 as SGDLS and CDR2 as YYNGEE. V shed 3 bases and J shed 2 bases, with 12 bases lying between them. The CDR3 covers 14 residues.